The clone carrying this T cell receptor beta chain turned up a few times. The sample originates from a study of technical replicates of blood from several donors. This CDR3 spans 16 amino acids. Trimming cost V 5 bases and J 4 bases, with 18 bases left between them. Germline V lookup: CDR1 SGHTA, CDR2 FQGNSA. The protocol was immunoSEQ multiplex PCR, while the TCRdb copy is restricted to in-frame clones and leaves out a portion. The sample carries 95,000 to 100,000 clones, around 96% recorded once. This chain uses TRBV7-2 with TRBJ1-5, with D uncertain. The sequenced material came from T cells isolated from PBMCs. The receptor was derived from a human donor in good health. CDR3 DNA sequence: TGTGCCAGCAGCCCCCACGAGGGCCTGGGAAATCAGCCCCAGCATTTT. Translated, it gives CASSPHEGLGNQPQHF.